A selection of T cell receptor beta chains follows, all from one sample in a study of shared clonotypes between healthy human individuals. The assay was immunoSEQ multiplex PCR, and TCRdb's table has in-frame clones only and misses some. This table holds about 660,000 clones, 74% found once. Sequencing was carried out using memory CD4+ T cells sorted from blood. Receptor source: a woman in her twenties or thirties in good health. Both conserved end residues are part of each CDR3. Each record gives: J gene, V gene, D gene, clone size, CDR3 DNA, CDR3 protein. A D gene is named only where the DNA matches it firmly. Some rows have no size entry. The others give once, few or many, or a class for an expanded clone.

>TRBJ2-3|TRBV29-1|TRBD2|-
TGCAGCGTGACTAGCGGGAGCACAGATACGCAGTATTTT
CSVTSGSTDTQYF
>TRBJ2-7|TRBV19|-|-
TGTGCCAGTAGTATAGGGGCAGGGGGGACCTACGAGCAGTACTTC
CASSIGAGGTYEQYF
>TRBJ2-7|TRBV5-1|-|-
TGCGCCAGCAGCTTGGCCCCCTCCTACGAGCAGTACTTC
CASSLAPSYEQYF
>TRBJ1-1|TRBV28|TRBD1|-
TGTGCCAGCAGATTGGACAGGAGGGTTGAAGCTTTCTTT
CASRLDRRVEAFF
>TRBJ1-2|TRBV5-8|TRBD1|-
TGTGCCAGCAGTTCTCCGGGACAGAACTATGGCTACACCTTC
CASSSPGQNYGYTF
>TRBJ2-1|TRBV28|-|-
TGTGCCAGCAGTTTAACCAACTACAATGAGCAGTTCTTC
CASSLTNYNEQFF
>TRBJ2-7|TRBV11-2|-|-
TGTGCCAGCAGCCTGCAGCGGGACAGCTACGAGCAGTACTTC
CASSLQRDSYEQYF
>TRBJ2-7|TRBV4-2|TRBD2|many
TGTGCCAGCAGCCAAGATGGGACTAGCGGCTCCTACGAGCAGTACTTC
CASSQDGTSGSYEQYF
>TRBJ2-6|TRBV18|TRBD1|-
TGTGCCAGCTCACCTTTGCCGACGACAGGGGATTCTGGGGCCAACGTCCTGACTTTC
CASSPLPTTGDSGANVLTF
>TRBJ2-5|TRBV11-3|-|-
TGTGCCAGCAGCTCAGAGGATAGGATCCAAGAGACCCAGTACTTC
CASSSEDRIQETQYF